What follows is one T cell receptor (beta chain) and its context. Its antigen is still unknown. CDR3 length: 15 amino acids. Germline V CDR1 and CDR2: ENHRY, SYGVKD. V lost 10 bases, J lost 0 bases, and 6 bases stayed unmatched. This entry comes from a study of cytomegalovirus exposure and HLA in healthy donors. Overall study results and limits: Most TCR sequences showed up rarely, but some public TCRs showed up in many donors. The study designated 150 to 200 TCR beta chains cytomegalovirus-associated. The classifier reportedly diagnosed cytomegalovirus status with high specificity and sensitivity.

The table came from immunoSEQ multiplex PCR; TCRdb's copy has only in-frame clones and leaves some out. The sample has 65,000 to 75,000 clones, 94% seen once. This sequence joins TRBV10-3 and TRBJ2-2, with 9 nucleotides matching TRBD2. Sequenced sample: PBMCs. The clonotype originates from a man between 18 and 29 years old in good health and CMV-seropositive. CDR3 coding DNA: TGTGCCACTTACCCTAGCGGGGCGAACACCGGGGAGCTGTTTTTT. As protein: CATYPSGANTGELFF.